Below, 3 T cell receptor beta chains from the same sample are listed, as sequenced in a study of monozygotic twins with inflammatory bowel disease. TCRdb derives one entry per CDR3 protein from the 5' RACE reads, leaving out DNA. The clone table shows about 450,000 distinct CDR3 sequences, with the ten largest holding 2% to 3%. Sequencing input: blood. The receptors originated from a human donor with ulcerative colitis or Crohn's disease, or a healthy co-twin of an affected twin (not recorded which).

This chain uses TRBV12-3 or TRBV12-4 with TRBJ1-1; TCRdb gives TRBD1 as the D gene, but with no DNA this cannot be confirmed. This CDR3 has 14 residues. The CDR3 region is CASTEQGRNTEAFF.

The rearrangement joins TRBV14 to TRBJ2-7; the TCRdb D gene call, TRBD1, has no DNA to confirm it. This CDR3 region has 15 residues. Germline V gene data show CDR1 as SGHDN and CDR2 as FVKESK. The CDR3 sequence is CASSQVSRGPYEQYF.

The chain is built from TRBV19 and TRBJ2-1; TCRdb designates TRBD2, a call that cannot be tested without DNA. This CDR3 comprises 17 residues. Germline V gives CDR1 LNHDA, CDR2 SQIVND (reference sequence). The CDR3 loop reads CASSTETGTPSYNEQFF.